This T cell receptor (beta chain) was sequenced during a study of blood T cell repertoires in COVID-19. The CDR3 runs to 18 residues. The germline gives CDR1 SGHTA, CDR2 FQGNSA. Trimming cost V 5 bases and J 0 bases; bases outside gene matches: 11. Profiling relied on immunoSEQ multiplex PCR, and the TCRdb table lists in-frame clones only, not all of them. The data contain tens of thousands of clones, about 88% of them singletons. The V and J genes are TRBV7-2 and TRBJ2-1, with 9 nucleotides matching TRBD2. Material for sequencing was peripheral blood. The receptor's source is a human donor in a cohort sampled during active COVID-19. Here the CDR3 reads CASSPGLADISSYNEQFF. The CDR3 coding sequence is TGTGCCAGCAGCCCGGGACTAGCTGATATAAGCTCCTACAATGAGCAGTTCTTC.